This T cell receptor (beta chain) was observed in a study of a mutant IDH1 vaccine in newly diagnosed glioma. Overall study context: Most had both radiotherapy and temozolomide beforehand; others had only one.

With 2 bases clipped from V and 7 bases from J, the junction kept 7 bases outside the gene matches. Germline V gene data show CDR1 as SGHRS and CDR2 as YFSETQ. The CDR3 loop spans 15 amino acids. Time point noted: week 23, last vaccination. The investigators gave 300 ug of mutant IDH1 20-mer peptide in each vaccine dose, together with topical imiquimod. Generated by immunoSEQ multiplex PCR, the TCRdb table keeps only in-frame clones and is missing some. Of approximately 50,000 clones listed, 87% are singletons. As regards this clone: The antigen remains unidentified.

The chain joins TRBV5-1 to TRBJ2-1, with 9 bases aligning to TRBD1. The receptor comes from a middle-aged man with glioma. Specimen: PBMCs, collected from a glioma patient whose treatment included an IDH1 peptide vaccine. CDR3 region: CASSFPQGANNEQFF. DNA of the CDR3: TGCGCCAGCAGCTTCCCACAGGGGGCGAATAATGAGCAGTTCTTC.